These T cell receptor beta chains were read from a single sample in a study of shared clonotypes between healthy human individuals. Profiling relied on immunoSEQ multiplex PCR, and the TCRdb table lists in-frame clones only, not all of them. This sample has some 2.1 million clones, with 95% found just once. The sample was naive CD4+ T cells sorted from blood. These receptor sequences come from a man younger than 30 in good health. CDR3s include the opening cysteine and the closing phenylalanine or tryptophan. Each record gives: D gene, V gene, clone size, J gene, CDR3 protein, CDR3 DNA. The D gene is left open where the match is weak. Rows may omit the clone size; those that give it use once, few, many or a size class.

d_gene: TRBD2
v_gene: TRBV11-3
abundance: few
j_gene: TRBJ2-1
CDR3aa: CASSLVAGGSYNEQFF
CDR3nt: TGTGCCAGCAGCTTAGTCGCGGGGGGGTCCTACAATGAGCAGTTCTTC

d_gene: TRBD1
v_gene: TRBV4-2
abundance: -
j_gene: TRBJ2-5
CDR3aa: CASSQGRDRDVETQYF
CDR3nt: TGTGCCAGCAGCCAAGGCCGGGACAGGGACGTAGAGACCCAGTACTTC

d_gene: -
v_gene: TRBV28
abundance: -
j_gene: TRBJ1-5
CDR3aa: CASSQLTGYQPQHF
CDR3nt: TGTGCCAGCAGCCAACTAACGGGATATCAGCCCCAGCATTTT

d_gene: -
v_gene: TRBV28
abundance: -
j_gene: TRBJ1-1
CDR3aa: CASSPTSEAFF
CDR3nt: TGTGCCAGCAGTCCCACCTCTGAAGCTTTCTTT

d_gene: -
v_gene: TRBV11-2
abundance: -
j_gene: TRBJ1-3
CDR3aa: CASSHIWGAGGNTIYF
CDR3nt: TGTGCCAGCAGCCACATTTGGGGAGCCGGTGGAAACACCATATATTTT

d_gene: TRBD1
v_gene: TRBV5-1
abundance: -
j_gene: TRBJ2-7
CDR3aa: CASSLGTGESYEQYF
CDR3nt: TGCGCCAGCAGCTTGGGAACAGGGGAATCCTACGAGCAGTACTTC

d_gene: TRBD1
v_gene: TRBV27
abundance: -
j_gene: TRBJ1-2
CDR3aa: CASRTGESGYTF
CDR3nt: TGTGCCAGCAGGACAGGGGAGAGTGGCTACACCTTC

d_gene: -
v_gene: TRBV2
abundance: once
j_gene: TRBJ1-4
CDR3aa: CASRRGPPEEKLFF
CDR3nt: TGTGCCAGCAGACGGGGACCGCCTGAAGAAAAACTGTTTTTT

d_gene: -
v_gene: TRBV5-6
abundance: -
j_gene: TRBJ2-7
CDR3aa: CASSPNGAGYEQYF
CDR3nt: TGTGCCAGCAGCCCGAACGGCGCCGGCTACGAGCAGTACTTC

d_gene: -
v_gene: TRBV4-1
abundance: -
j_gene: TRBJ1-6
CDR3aa: CASSQLWAGLNSPLHF
CDR3nt: TGCGCCAGCAGCCAACTCTGGGCAGGACTCAATTCACCCCTCCACTTT

d_gene: -
v_gene: TRBV5-6
abundance: -
j_gene: TRBJ1-2
CDR3aa: CASSPAGGIAYGYTF
CDR3nt: TGTGCCAGCAGCCCGGCCGGGGGAATCGCCTATGGCTACACCTTC

d_gene: -
v_gene: TRBV19
abundance: -
j_gene: TRBJ2-5
CDR3aa: CASSISAEAATQYF
CDR3nt: TGTGCCAGTAGTATATCTGCGGAAGCCGCCACCCAGTACTTC

d_gene: -
v_gene: TRBV7-2
abundance: -
j_gene: TRBJ1-1
CDR3aa: CASSKIGDTEAFF
CDR3nt: TGTGCCAGCAGCAAGATCGGAGACACTGAAGCTTTCTTT

d_gene: TRBD1
v_gene: TRBV2
abundance: -
j_gene: TRBJ2-7
CDR3aa: CASSAGGRYEQYF
CDR3nt: TGTGCCAGCAGTGCAGGGGGCAGATACGAGCAGTACTTC

d_gene: -
v_gene: TRBV25-1
abundance: -
j_gene: TRBJ1-6
CDR3aa: CASSLMAGSNSPLHF
CDR3nt: TGTGCCAGCAGTTTGATGGCAGGATCTAATTCACCCCTCCACTTT

d_gene: -
v_gene: TRBV11-2
abundance: -
j_gene: TRBJ2-5
CDR3aa: CASSLTQVPQETQYF
CDR3nt: TGTGCCAGCAGCTTAACACAGGTTCCCCAAGAGACCCAGTACTTC

d_gene: -
v_gene: TRBV11-2
abundance: -
j_gene: TRBJ1-1
CDR3aa: CASTVLAAGLTEAFF
CDR3nt: TGTGCCAGCACCGTACTAGCGGCAGGGCTGACTGAAGCTTTCTTT

d_gene: -
v_gene: TRBV7-9
abundance: -
j_gene: TRBJ1-5
CDR3aa: CASSLMQGNQPQHF
CDR3nt: TGTGCCAGCAGCTTAATGCAGGGCAATCAGCCCCAGCATTTT

d_gene: TRBD1
v_gene: TRBV6-5
abundance: -
j_gene: TRBJ1-3
CDR3aa: CASSYRGQLAGNTIYF
CDR3nt: TGTGCCAGCAGTTACCGGGGACAGCTCGCGGGAAACACCATATATTTT

d_gene: TRBD2
v_gene: TRBV29-1
abundance: -
j_gene: TRBJ2-3
CDR3aa: CSVEVTGGRRDTQYF
CDR3nt: TGCAGCGTTGAGGTCACGGGCGGGAGGAGAGATACGCAGTATTTT

d_gene: -
v_gene: TRBV10-3
abundance: -
j_gene: TRBJ2-1
CDR3aa: CATLRANEQFF
CDR3nt: TGTGCCACCCTGAGAGCCAATGAGCAGTTCTTC

d_gene: -
v_gene: TRBV28
abundance: -
j_gene: TRBJ1-2
CDR3aa: CASSLTDSNYGYTF
CDR3nt: TGTGCCAGCAGCCTGACCGACAGTAACTATGGCTACACCTTC

d_gene: -
v_gene: TRBV5-1
abundance: -
j_gene: TRBJ2-3
CDR3aa: CASSLGDPTDTQYF
CDR3nt: TGCGCCAGCAGCTTAGGGGATCCGACAGATACGCAGTATTTT

d_gene: TRBD2
v_gene: TRBV5-1
abundance: -
j_gene: TRBJ2-1
CDR3aa: CASSSSGGSYNEQFF
CDR3nt: TGCGCCAGCAGTTCTAGCGGGGGCTCCTACAATGAGCAGTTCTTC

d_gene: -
v_gene: TRBV5-4
abundance: -
j_gene: TRBJ2-6
CDR3aa: CASSLPSGANVLTF
CDR3nt: TGTGCCAGCAGCTTGCCATCTGGGGCCAACGTCCTGACTTTC

d_gene: -
v_gene: TRBV5-6
abundance: once
j_gene: TRBJ2-3
CDR3aa: CASSSERGAFGDTQYF
CDR3nt: TGTGCCAGCAGCTCAGAACGGGGAGCGTTTGGAGATACGCAGTATTTT

d_gene: TRBD2
v_gene: TRBV9
abundance: -
j_gene: TRBJ2-3
CDR3aa: CASSPLSGGLDTQYF
CDR3nt: TGTGCCAGCAGCCCCCTAAGCGGGGGGTTAGATACGCAGTATTTT

d_gene: -
v_gene: TRBV6-5
abundance: once
j_gene: TRBJ1-1
CDR3aa: CASSSRGPLNTEAFF
CDR3nt: TGTGCCAGCAGCAGTAGGGGACCGCTGAACACTGAAGCTTTCTTT

d_gene: -
v_gene: TRBV18
abundance: -
j_gene: TRBJ1-2
CDR3aa: CASSPGRPPEDGYTF
CDR3nt: TGTGCCAGCTCACCGGGACGCCCCCCCGAGGATGGCTACACCTTC

d_gene: -
v_gene: TRBV2
abundance: once
j_gene: TRBJ2-1
CDR3aa: CAWKKGGKDEQFF
CDR3nt: TGTGCCTGGAAGAAAGGTGGGAAAGATGAGCAGTTCTTC

d_gene: -
v_gene: TRBV5-4
abundance: -
j_gene: TRBJ2-5
CDR3aa: CASSGFEGQQETQYF
CDR3nt: TGTGCCAGCAGCGGATTTGAGGGCCAACAAGAGACCCAGTACTTC

d_gene: TRBD1
v_gene: TRBV5-1
abundance: -
j_gene: TRBJ2-3
CDR3aa: CASSSTGAGSDTQYF
CDR3nt: TGCGCCAGCAGCTCCACAGGGGCAGGTTCAGATACGCAGTATTTT

d_gene: TRBD1
v_gene: TRBV27
abundance: -
j_gene: TRBJ2-2
CDR3aa: CASIKFGTVNTGELFF
CDR3nt: TGTGCCAGCATAAAGTTCGGGACAGTGAACACCGGGGAGCTGTTTTTT

d_gene: -
v_gene: TRBV6-1
abundance: -
j_gene: TRBJ1-4
CDR3aa: CASSEGRQNLKLFF
CDR3nt: TGTGCCAGCAGTGAAGGTCGACAAAATCTAAAACTGTTTTTT

d_gene: -
v_gene: TRBV11-2
abundance: -
j_gene: TRBJ2-2
CDR3aa: CASSLGGSTNTGELFF
CDR3nt: TGTGCCAGCAGCTTAGGAGGCAGCACTAACACCGGGGAGCTGTTTTTT

d_gene: TRBD1
v_gene: TRBV5-4
abundance: -
j_gene: TRBJ2-7
CDR3aa: CASSPGTGRDEQYF
CDR3nt: TGTGCCAGCAGCCCAGGGACAGGGCGCGACGAGCAGTACTTC

d_gene: -
v_gene: TRBV4-1
abundance: -
j_gene: TRBJ2-7
CDR3aa: CASSLFLRGVDEQYF
CDR3nt: TGCGCCAGCAGCCTCTTCCTTAGGGGGGTCGACGAGCAGTACTTC

d_gene: TRBD2
v_gene: TRBV6-5
abundance: -
j_gene: TRBJ2-1
CDR3aa: CARHLAGSYNEQFF
CDR3nt: TGTGCCAGGCACCTAGCGGGCTCCTACAATGAGCAGTTCTTC

d_gene: TRBD2
v_gene: TRBV18
abundance: -
j_gene: TRBJ2-3
CDR3aa: CASSPLSGSGTDTQYF
CDR3nt: TGTGCCAGCTCACCATTGAGCGGGAGTGGCACAGATACGCAGTATTTT

d_gene: -
v_gene: TRBV30
abundance: -
j_gene: TRBJ1-1
CDR3aa: CAWNRGNTEAFF
CDR3nt: TGTGCCTGGAATCGAGGGAACACTGAAGCTTTCTTT

d_gene: -
v_gene: TRBV27
abundance: once
j_gene: TRBJ1-6
CDR3aa: CASSLSIANSPLHF
CDR3nt: TGTGCCAGCAGTTTATCGATAGCGAATTCACCCCTCCACTTT

d_gene: TRBD1
v_gene: TRBV10-3
abundance: once
j_gene: TRBJ2-7
CDR3aa: CATKETGPSYEQYF
CDR3nt: TGTGCCACAAAGGAGACAGGGCCCTCCTACGAGCAGTACTTC

d_gene: -
v_gene: TRBV5-4
abundance: -
j_gene: TRBJ2-7
CDR3aa: CASSLSLPSNEQYF
CDR3nt: TGTGCCAGCAGCTTAAGTCTCCCCTCCAACGAGCAGTACTTC

d_gene: TRBD2
v_gene: TRBV5-1
abundance: -
j_gene: TRBJ2-5
CDR3aa: CASRAGETQYF
CDR3nt: TGCGCCAGCAGAGCGGGGGAGACCCAGTACTTC

d_gene: -
v_gene: TRBV30
abundance: -
j_gene: TRBJ1-6
CDR3aa: CAWSLNGGSPLHF
CDR3nt: TGTGCCTGGAGTCTAAACGGCGGTTCACCCCTCCACTTT